This T cell receptor (beta chain) came from a study of cytomegalovirus exposure and HLA in healthy donors. The study's findings and limits: Serostatus for CMV was the only available immune exposure information.

CDR1 MNHNS and CDR2 SASEGT come from the germline V gene. This CDR3 is 15 amino acids long. Trimming at V came to 1 base and at J to 5 bases, leaving 6 bases not matched to a gene. The study ran its PCR with 60 Vbeta and 13 Jbeta primers. The method was immunoSEQ multiplex PCR; TCRdb's version includes in-frame clones alone and lacks a portion of them. Here the sample spans tens of thousands of clones, 82% being singletons. Concerning this clone: Its antigen is as yet unknown.

The specimen sequenced was PBMCs. The TCR originated in a man aged 50 to 59 in good health and CMV-seronegative. The chain is built from TRBV6-1 and TRBJ2-5; 8 bases are shared with TRBD1. The CDR3 is CASSEGTGWEETQYF. The CDR3 DNA reads TGTGCCAGCAGTGAAGGGACAGGGTGGGAGGAGACCCAGTACTTC.